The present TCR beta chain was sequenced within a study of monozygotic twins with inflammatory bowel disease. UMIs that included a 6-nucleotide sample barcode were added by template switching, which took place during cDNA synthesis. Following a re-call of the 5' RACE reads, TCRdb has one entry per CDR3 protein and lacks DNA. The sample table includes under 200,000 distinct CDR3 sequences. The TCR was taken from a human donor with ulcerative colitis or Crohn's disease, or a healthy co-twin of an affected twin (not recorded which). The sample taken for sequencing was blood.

The CDR3: CASSLTGGVNEQFF. This sequence joins TRBV5-6 and TRBJ2-1; checking the TCRdb D call of TRBD1 is not possible without DNA. Germline loops: CDR1 SGHDT, CDR2 YYEEEE. CDR3 length: 14 amino acids.